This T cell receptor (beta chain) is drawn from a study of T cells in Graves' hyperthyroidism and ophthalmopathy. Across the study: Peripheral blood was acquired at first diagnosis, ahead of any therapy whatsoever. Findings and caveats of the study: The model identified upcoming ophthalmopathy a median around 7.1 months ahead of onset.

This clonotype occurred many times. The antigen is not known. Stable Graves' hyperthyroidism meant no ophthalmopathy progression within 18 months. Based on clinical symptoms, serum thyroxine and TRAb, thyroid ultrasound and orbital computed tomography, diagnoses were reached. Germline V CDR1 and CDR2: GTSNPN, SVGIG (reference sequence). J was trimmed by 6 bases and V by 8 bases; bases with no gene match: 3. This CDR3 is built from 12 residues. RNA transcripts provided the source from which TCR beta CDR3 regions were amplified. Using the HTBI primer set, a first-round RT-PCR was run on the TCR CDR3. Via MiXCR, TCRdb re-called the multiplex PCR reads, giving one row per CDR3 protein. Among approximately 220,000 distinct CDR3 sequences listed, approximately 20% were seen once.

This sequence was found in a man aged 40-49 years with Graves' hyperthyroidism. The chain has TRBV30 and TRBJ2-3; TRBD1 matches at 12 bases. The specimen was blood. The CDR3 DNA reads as TGTGCCGGGGACAGGGGGCACGATACGCAGTATTTT. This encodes CAGDRGHDTQYF.